The 17 T cell receptor beta chains in this list originate from one sample, sequenced in a study of cytomegalovirus exposure and HLA in healthy donors. The PCR employed 60 Vbeta primers together with 13 Jbeta primers. Profiling relied on immunoSEQ multiplex PCR, and the TCRdb table lists in-frame clones only, not all of them. In the table there are more than 85,000 clones, about two thirds of which are singletons. Sequenced: PBMCs. These receptor sequences come from a female donor in good health and CMV-seronegative.

The rearrangement joins TRBV6-5 to TRBJ1-1; D not certain. The germline CDR1 and CDR2 sequences are MNHEY and SVGAGI. The CDR3 runs to 15 residues. Trimming removed 0 bases from V and 3 bases from J, with 11 bases in between. CDR3 region: CASSYSRLSDTEAFF. The CDR3 DNA sequence: TGTGCCAGCAGTTACTCCAGACTTTCCGACACTGAAGCTTTCTTT.

This chain connects TRBV27 to TRBJ2-7; no clear D gene. CDR1 is MNHEY, CDR2 SMNVEV, per germline (reference sequence). The CDR3 extends over 13 amino acids. V was trimmed by 2 bases and J by 8 bases, leaving 13 bases between them. The CDR3 DNA reads TGTGCCAGCAGTTTAATCTTGGAAGCGAAGCAGTACTTC. The encoded protein is CASSLILEAKQYF.

The CDR3 region is CASKGNRVDSPLHF. DNA of the CDR3: TGTGCCAGTAAGGGAAACAGGGTCGATTCACCCCTCCACTTT. V usage is TRBV19 and J usage is TRBJ1-6, with D possibly matching TRBD1 (6 bases). The V end lost 7 bases, the J end lost 8 bases, and 15 bases lay between the germline ends. The CDR3 totals 14 residues. From germline, CDR1 is LNHDA and CDR2 SQIVND (reference sequence). The complete variable domain, with remaining parts taken from reference TRBV19 and TRBJ1-6, reads DGGITQSPKYLFRKEGQNVTLSCEQNLNHDAMYWYRQDPGQGLRLIYYSQIVNDFQKGDIAEGYSVSREKKESFPLTVTSAQKNPTAFYLCASKGNRVDSPLHFGNGTRLTVT.

The chain couples TRBV9 to TRBJ1-2; 9 positions match TRBD1. This CDR3 is built from 13 residues. Germline CDR1 SGDLS, CDR2 YYNGEE. V lost 0 bases and J lost 6; bases outside the gene matches: 0. DNA for the CDR3: TGTGCCAGCAGCGTAGGGGACAGGGATGGCTACACCTTC. Residues: CASSVGDRDGYTF.

A few counts support this clone. Written as DNA, the CDR3 is TGCAGCGTTGTTCGGGACATATACAATGAGCAGTTCTTC. Translated: CSVVRDIYNEQFF. The chain has TRBV29-1 and TRBJ2-1; a possible D gene is TRBD1 (6 bases). In germline, CDR1 is SQVTM, CDR2 ANQGSEA. V was pared by 4 bases and J by 4 bases, with 11 bases between. The CDR3 covers 13 residues.

J is TRBJ2-3 and V is TRBV5-6; TRBD1 might be the D (6 bases). The CDR3 has 16 amino acids. The germline CDR1 and CDR2 sequences are SGHDT and YYEEEE. The V and J ends lost 3 bases and 4 bases respectively, with 18 bases between them. CDR3 nucleotides: TGTGCCAGCAGCTCCCAGAGTAGGGGGTTGGCAGATACGCAGTATTTT. This sequence encodes CASSSQSRGLADTQYF.

In this sample, this clone turned up a few times. This chain's CDR3 is CASSPYQGNYEQYF. CDR3 bases: TGTGCCAGCTCACCATACCAGGGAAACTACGAGCAGTACTTC. The rearrangement joins TRBV18 to TRBJ2-7; the D gene is possibly TRBD1 (5 bases). Trimming took 2 bases from V and 3 from J, leaving 11 bases between them. The CDR3 has 14 residues. Germline CDR1 KGHSH, CDR2 LQKENI.

The chain carries TRBV7-2 and TRBJ1-1; 7 bases are a match to TRBD1. This CDR3 is 17 amino acids long. The V and J ends lost 1 base and 6 bases, in that order; junction bases with no gene match: 14. Germline CDR1 reads SGHTA; CDR2 reads FQGNSA. CDR3 amino acids: CASSLVGPTGNFAEAFF. The CDR3 nucleotides are TGTGCCAGCAGCTTAGTGGGCCCGACAGGGAATTTTGCTGAAGCTTTCTTT.

CDR3 sequence reads: CASSLGDRVNYEQYF. CDR3 coding DNA: TGCGCCAGCAGCTTGGGGGACAGGGTGAACTACGAGCAGTACTTC. The rearrangement uses TRBV5-1 and TRBJ2-7; 9 positions match TRBD1. This CDR3 is 15 amino acids long. J lost 3 bases, V lost 0 bases, and 4 bases had no gene match. CDR1 SGHRS and CDR2 YFSETQ come from the germline V gene.

This chain joins TRBV28 and TRBJ2-7; the D is unclear. CDR3 length: 11 amino acids. The germline V and J ends were trimmed by 6 bases and 4 bases, with 7 bases remaining between them. CDR1 and CDR2 (germline): MDHEN, SYDVKM. The CDR3 DNA is TGTGCCAGCAGCCACATATACGAGCAGTACTTC. It yields the protein CASSHIYEQYF.

This clone was seen a few times. This chain uses TRBV7-8 with TRBJ2-2; 7 bases are a match to TRBD1. Losses at the gene ends were 5 bases for V and 6 bases for J; bases not matched to a gene: 9. The CDR3 loop spans 15 amino acids. CDR1 SGHVS and CDR2 FQNEAQ come from the germline V gene. This chain's CDR3 is CASSLFGQGAGELFF. The CDR3 nucleotides are TGTGCCAGCAGCCTCTTCGGCCAGGGGGCCGGGGAGCTGTTTTTT.

The chain recombines TRBV28 with TRBJ2-5; 7 bases line up with TRBD1. Germline V lookup: CDR1 MDHEN, CDR2 SYDVKM. This CDR3 comprises 14 residues. The J segment lost 5 bases and the V segment lost 10 bases, leaving 13 bases of the junction unmatched. The CDR3 bases are TGTGCCACACGGGACAGCAGAGATTCCGAGACCCAGTACTTC. Amino acid sequence: CATRDSRDSETQYF.

This clone was detected a few times. The V call is TRBV18, the J call TRBJ2-4; 10 bases align to TRBD1. The CDR3 extends over 18 amino acids. Germline loops: CDR1 KGHSH, CDR2 LQKENI. With 3 bases clipped from V and 1 base from J, the junction kept 9 bases outside the gene matches. CDR3 sequence: CASSPLSPGQGAKNIQYF. The CDR3, as DNA: TGTGCCAGCTCACCTCTTTCGCCGGGACAGGGGGCCAAAAACATTCAGTACTTC.

V and J are TRBV7-2 and TRBJ2-5, with 7 bases identical to TRBD2. With V trimmed by 4 bases and J by 5 bases, 10 bases remained unmatched. Looked up from germline, CDR1 is SGHTA and CDR2 is FQGNSA. This CDR3 is built from 15 residues. The DNA for the CDR3 is TGTGCCAGCAGCTCCTGGACTAGTCTAAGCGAGACCCAGTACTTC. Amino acid sequence: CASSSWTSLSETQYF. The full variable domain, rest sourced from reference TRBV7-2 and TRBJ2-5, is GAGVSQSPSNKVTEKGKDVELRCDPISGHTALYWYRQSLGQGLEFLIYFQGNSAPDKSGLPSDRFSAERTGGSVSTLTIQRTQQEDSAVYLCASSSWTSLSETQYFGPGTRLLVL.

The chain links TRBV7-3 to TRBJ2-1; 8 nucleotides line up with TRBD2. Unmatched junction bases numbered 9, after V lost 8 bases and J lost 3 bases. Per germline, CDR1 SGHTA and CDR2 FQGTGA. CDR3 length equals 15 residues. The CDR3 nucleotides are TGTGCCAGCTCCCTGCCCGGGACTAGCTACAATGAGCAGTTCTTC. Residues: CASSLPGTSYNEQFF. The full variable domain, in which reference TRBV7-3 and TRBJ2-1 provide the parts outside the CDR3, is GAGVSQTPSNKVTEKGKYVELRCDPISGHTALYWYRQSLGQGPEFLIYFQGTGAADDSGLPNDRFFAVRPEGSVSTLKIQRTERGDSAVYLCASSLPGTSYNEQFFGPGTRLTVL.

This chain links TRBV19 with TRBJ1-4; D gene ambiguous. Trimming took 5 bases from V and 8 from J, leaving 12 bases between them. CDR3 size: 13 residues. Per the germline V gene, CDR1 is LNHDA and CDR2 is SQIVND (reference sequence). CDR3 nucleotide sequence: TGTGCCAGTAGTGGTAGGGAGGAGGAAAAACTGTTTTTT. Protein product: CASSGREEEKLFF.

This clone was seen a handful of times. The chain links TRBV4-3 to TRBJ2-1; TRBD2 matches at 9 bases. The CDR3 is made up of 16 amino acids. The germline V gene encodes CDR1 LGHNA and CDR2 YSLEER. Germline trimming cut 0 bases from V and 6 bases from J; bases unmatched to any gene: 6. This CDR3 reads CASSQDWSGGFNEQFF. The CDR3 coding sequence is TGCGCCAGCAGCCAAGACTGGAGCGGGGGGTTCAATGAGCAGTTCTTC.